One and the same sample provided the 13 T cell receptor beta chains below, sequenced in a study of T cell responses to AZD1222 COVID-19 vaccine. The method was immunoSEQ multiplex PCR; TCRdb's version includes in-frame clones alone and lacks a portion of them. The sample has approximately 90,000 clones; around nine tenths are singletons. The material sequenced was peripheral blood, taken on day 0 of AZD1222 vaccination. These receptors came from an adult in good health.

The rearrangement joins TRBV18 to TRBJ2-1; 10 bases line up with TRBD2. The CDR3 is 15 amino acids. V was clipped by 4 bases and J by 4 bases; unmatched bases: 4. The germline V gene has CDR1 KGHSH and CDR2 LQKENI. The CDR3 nucleotides read TGTGCCAGCTCACGACTGACTAGCGGGTACAATGAGCAGTTCTTC. Amino acid sequence: CASSRLTSGYNEQFF.

This clone is a singleton in its sample. CDR3 region: CASTQEDNEQFF. In nucleotides, the CDR3 is TGTGCCAGCACACAGGAGGACAATGAGCAGTTCTTC. The V gene is TRBV6-5, the J gene TRBJ2-1; either TRBD1 or TRBD2 may supply D (5 bases each). V shed 7 bases and J shed 5 bases, with 9 bases lying between them. Per germline, CDR1 MNHEY and CDR2 SVGAGI. CDR3 length: 12 residues.

This clone was seen a few times. The V and J genes are TRBV19 and TRBJ1-5; 9 positions agree with TRBD1. CDR1 LNHDA and CDR2 SQIVND come from the germline V gene (reference sequence). This CDR3 comprises 15 residues. Trimming removed 5 bases from V and 7 bases from J; junction bases left unmatched: 9. CDR3 in amino acids: CASSGGTGIVQPQHF. The CDR3, as DNA: TGTGCCAGTAGTGGCGGGACAGGGATAGTACAGCCCCAGCATTTT. The full variable domain, in which reference TRBV19 and TRBJ1-5 provide the parts outside the CDR3, is DGGITQSPKYLFRKEGQNVTLSCEQNLNHDAMYWYRQDPGQGLRLIYYSQIVNDFQKGDIAEGYSVSREKKESFPLTVTSAQKNPTAFYLCASSGGTGIVQPQHFGDGTRLSIL.

The V and J genes are TRBV7-9 and TRBJ1-4, with D perhaps matching TRBD1 (6 bases). Trimming stripped 0 bases from V and 1 base from J, with 15 bases between. The germline gives CDR1 SEHNR, CDR2 FQNEAQ (reference sequence). This CDR3 has 18 residues. The CDR3 spells CASSLALGGPGTNEKLFF. The CDR3 DNA reads TGTGCCAGCAGCTTAGCGCTAGGGGGTCCGGGAACTAATGAAAAACTGTTTTTT.

The chain employs TRBV3-1 (or the pseudogene TRBV3-2) and TRBJ1-4; D not resolved. The CDR3 extends over 14 amino acids. Germline-derived CDR1 and CDR2 are LGHDT and YNNKEL (reference sequence). Trimming took off 3 bases at V and 0 bases at J, with 5 bases between the two ends. The CDR3 DNA follows: TGTGCCAGCAGCCAGCGGGCAACTAATGAAAAACTGTTTTTT. As protein: CASSQRATNEKLFF.

This chain uses TRBV3-1 (or the pseudogene TRBV3-2) with TRBJ2-3, with D maybe TRBD2 (6 bases). This CDR3 is 16 amino acids long. V lost 3 bases and J 5 bases, leaving 18 bases between the germline ends. Germline V gives CDR1 LGHDT, CDR2 YNNKEL (reference sequence). The CDR3, as DNA: TGTGCCAGCAGCCAGAACGCAGGGATCGGGGGAGATACGCAGTATTTT. It specifies CASSQNAGIGGDTQYF.

The J gene is TRBJ2-1, the V gene TRBV11-3; 11 bases agree with TRBD2. CDR1 SGHNT and CDR2 YENEEA come from the germline V gene. This CDR3 comprises 15 residues. V shed 3 bases, J shed 8 bases, and the junction held 6 bases outside the gene matches. The CDR3 DNA follows: TGTGCCAGCAGCTTTAGCGGGGGGGCCGGGGATGAGCAGTTCTTC. Translated, it gives CASSFSGGAGDEQFF.

This CDR3 is CATADGVTFF. The DNA for the CDR3 is TGTGCCACCGCGGACGGTGTAACTTTCTTT. The chain links TRBV19 to TRBJ1-1; D is unclear. CDR1 is LNHDA, CDR2 SQIVND, per germline (reference sequence). The CDR3 consists of 10 residues. The germline V and J ends were trimmed by 10 bases and 12 bases, with 15 bases remaining between them.

The rearrangement uses TRBV10-3 and TRBJ1-5; D is ambiguous. The V gene lost 2 bases and the J gene lost 7 bases, with 9 bases spanning the gap. The CDR3 is 13 residues long. Germline CDR1 ENHRY, CDR2 SYGVKD. In DNA form, the CDR3 reads TGTGCCATCAGTGAGGGGTCGGAGCAGCCCCAGCATTTT. Protein sequence: CAISEGSEQPQHF.

This sequence joins TRBV12-5 and TRBJ2-2; D is possibly TRBD2 (6 bases). Trimming took off 5 bases at V and 6 bases at J, with 13 bases between the two ends. Germline V CDR1 and CDR2: LGHNT, FRNRAP. The CDR3 consists of 14 residues. CDR3: CASGPSGGAGELFF. The CDR3 DNA follows: TGTGCTAGTGGTCCGTCCGGGGGTGCCGGGGAGCTGTTTTTT. Together with reference TRBV12-5 and TRBJ2-2, the CDR3 gives the full variable domain: DARVTQTPRHKVTEMGQEVTMRCQPILGHNTVFWYRQTMMQGLELLAYFRNRAPLDDSGMPKDRFSAEMPDATLATLKIQPSEPRDSAVYFCASGPSGGAGELFFGEGSRLTVL.

The chain uses TRBV30 and TRBJ1-1; 7 bases match TRBD1. Germline V lookup: CDR1 GTSNPN, CDR2 SVGIG (reference sequence). CDR3 length: 14 residues. The junction had 6 bases not matched to a gene; V was cut back by 0 bases and J by 5 bases. The CDR3 here is CAWSVDREWTEAFF. In nucleotides, the CDR3 is TGTGCCTGGAGTGTCGACAGGGAGTGGACTGAAGCTTTCTTT.

The rearrangement links TRBV13 to TRBJ2-1; 10 nucleotides match TRBD2. There are 17 residues in the CDR3. The J segment lost 9 bases and the V segment lost 5 bases, leaving 16 bases of the junction unmatched. Germline V gene lookup returns CDR1 PRHDT and CDR2 FYEKMQ (reference sequence). The CDR3 loop is CASSPLQLAGSHFEQFF. CDR3 sequence (DNA): TGTGCCAGCAGCCCCCTCCAACTAGCGGGAAGTCACTTTGAGCAGTTCTTC.

The rearrangement uses TRBV5-1 and TRBJ1-6, with 8 bases identical to TRBD1. The CDR3 has 13 amino acids. Germline V gives CDR1 SGHRS, CDR2 YFSETQ. Trimming at V came to 3 bases and at J to 10 bases, leaving 3 bases not matched to a gene. The CDR3 region is CASSYRGGSPLHF. The DNA of the CDR3 is TGCGCCAGCAGCTACAGGGGGGGCTCACCCCTCCACTTT.